The rows below give T cell receptor beta chains drawn from one sample of a study of vaccination and CD4 T cells after COVID-19. TCRdb independently ran MiXCR on the PCR reads; one entry per CDR3 protein. There are 7,000 to 9,000 distinct CDR3 sequences in the sample; about 31% occur only once, and roughly 14% lies in the top ten. Their recognized antigens are unknown. Sequencing was performed on CD4+ T cells from blood, cultured in vitro. All receptors derive from a human donor in good health. Each CDR3 is given with its conserved first and last residue. A D gene is named only where the DNA matches it firmly. Size values are once, few and many counts, or a class for expanded clones, and some rows have none.

D	V	J	size	CDR3	DNA
TRBD1	TRBV27	TRBJ2-7	-	CASSFRTGAEQYF	TGTGCCAGCAGTTTTCGGACAGGGGCCGAGCAGTACTTC
TRBD1	TRBV28	TRBJ1-2	-	CASSRSGGRGGYGYTF	TGTGCCAGCAGCCGCTCAGGGGGCAGAGGGGGCTATGGCTACACCTTC
-	TRBV29-1	TRBJ2-7	-	CSVELYSEQYF	TGCAGCGTTGAACTCTATAGCGAGCAGTACTTC
-	TRBV5-1	TRBJ2-3	-	CASSLETTEGSQYF	TGCGCCAGCAGCTTGGAGACTACGGAGGGCTCGCAGTATTTT
-	TRBV28	TRBJ1-2	medium-sized	CASGETGYTF	TGTGCCAGCGGGGAAACTGGCTACACCTTC
TRBD1	TRBV6-2/TRBV6-3	TRBJ1-6	-	CASSLIGGQGSSVNSPLHF	TGTGCCAGCAGCCTCATTGGGGGACAGGGGTCGTCCGTGAATTCACCCCTCCACTTT
-	TRBV7-2	TRBJ2-7	-	CASSLEGRFQQYF	TGTGCCAGCAGCTTAGAAGGGAGGTTCCAGCAGTACTTC
-	TRBV21-1	TRBJ1-5	-	CASSGAQGFLWDQPQHF	TGTGCCAGCAGCGGGGCACAGGGGTTCTTATGGGATCAGCCCCAGCATTTT
TRBD1	TRBV20-1	TRBJ2-7	few	CSASPGQYYEQYF	TGCAGTGCTAGCCCGGGACAGTACTACGAGCAGTACTTC
TRBD1	TRBV7-2	TRBJ2-7	few	CASSFDRGLEQYF	TGTGCCAGCAGCTTCGACAGGGGGCTCGAGCAGTACTTC
TRBD1	TRBV6-2/TRBV6-3	TRBJ1-5	medium-sized	CASRDRGGQPQHF	TGTGCCAGCCGGGACAGGGGTGGGCAGCCCCAGCATTTT
TRBD1	TRBV20-1	TRBJ1-2	medium-sized	CSAISRTGNNGYTF	TGCAGTGCTATTAGTAGGACAGGGAACAATGGCTACACCTTC
TRBD1	TRBV20-1	TRBJ2-2	few	CSAGQGYTGELFF	TGCAGTGCTGGACAGGGGTACACCGGGGAGCTGTTTTTT
-	TRBV7-2	TRBJ2-2	few	CASSLWGEHTGELFF	TGTGCCAGCAGCTTGTGGGGAGAGCACACCGGGGAGCTGTTTTTT
-	TRBV25-1	TRBJ1-6	-	CASSEWDGQNSPLHF	TGTGCCAGCAGTGAATGGGACGGACAGAATTCACCCCTCCACTTT
-	TRBV28	TRBJ1-6	few	CASSLGQRGSPLHF	TGTGCCAGCAGTTTAGGGCAGAGGGGTTCACCCCTCCACTTT
TRBD2	TRBV7-3	TRBJ2-5	few	CASSLQTSAQETQYF	TGTGCCAGCAGTCTTCAGACTAGCGCCCAAGAGACCCAGTACTTC
-	TRBV20-1	TRBJ1-5	medium-sized	CSHGTHSNQPQHF	TGCAGCCACGGGACACATAGCAATCAGCCCCAGCATTTT
-	TRBV7-2	TRBJ2-7	-	CASSRGPPSSYEQYF	TGTGCCAGCAGCCGTGGACCTCCCAGCTCCTACGAGCAGTACTTC
-	TRBV7-3	TRBJ2-3	-	CASSLAGNTDTQYF	TGTGCCAGCAGCTTAGCTGGGAACACAGATACGCAGTATTTT
-	TRBV30	TRBJ1-5	-	CAWSRDSNQPQHF	TGTGCCTGGAGTAGGGACAGCAATCAGCCCCAGCATTTT
-	TRBV5-1	TRBJ1-2	-	CASSLGFDGYTF	TGCGCCAGCAGCTTGGGATTCGATGGCTACACCTTC
TRBD2	TRBV10-2	TRBJ2-1	-	CASSGLGTSAINEQFF	TGCGCCAGCAGTGGCCTCGGGACTAGCGCAATCAATGAGCAGTTCTTC
-	TRBV27	TRBJ2-3	few	CASRVGGRRPYF	TGTGCCAGCAGGGTGGGGGGGCGACGACCCTATTTT
-	TRBV7-3	TRBJ2-2	-	CASSFSYGELFF	TGTGCCAGCAGCTTTTCCTATGGGGAGCTGTTTTTT
-	TRBV5-8	TRBJ2-7	-	CASSLGYNTGSYEQYF	TGTGCCAGCAGCTTGGGGTACAATACGGGCTCCTACGAGCAGTACTTC
TRBD1	TRBV7-2	TRBJ2-5	-	CASSPGQGGRETQYF	TGTGCCAGCAGCCCCGGACAGGGGGGAAGGGAGACCCAGTACTTC
-	TRBV7-3	TRBJ2-1	-	CASSLTRWGEQFF	TGTGCCAGCAGCTTGACTCGTTGGGGTGAGCAGTTCTTC
-	TRBV2	TRBJ2-5	few	CASSYRETQYF	TGTGCCAGCAGTTACAGGGAGACCCAGTACTTC
-	TRBV19	TRBJ2-3	-	CASSWTITDTQYF	TGTGCCAGTAGTTGGACCATTACAGATACGCAGTATTTT